The sequence of this TCR beta chain was determined in a study of early T cells in non-severe SARS-CoV-2 infection. Study as a whole: The chains were unpaired, and the sequenced material was bulk RNA from unsorted whole blood.

Individual cDNA molecules each received unique molecular identifiers attached to them. TCRdb re-called the 5' RACE reads with MiXCR, one entry per CDR3 protein. The profile shows around 58,000 distinct CDR3 sequences, roughly 7.6% of them singletons. Germline V gene data show CDR1 as MNHEY and CDR2 as SMNVEV (reference sequence). Trimming removed 11 bases at V and 0 bases at J, with 19 bases between. CDR3 size: 16 residues. The sample holds many counts of this clonotype. This clonotype was sampled from an adult who was a healthcare worker with PCR-confirmed SARS-CoV-2 infection or an uninfected control (not recorded which). Sequenced material: whole blood, taken at baseline. The chain combines TRBV27 with TRBJ2-2; unclear D gene. CDR3 sequence reads: CAGIDKGLSNTGELFF. CDR3 sequence (DNA): TGTGCCGGAATCGACAAGGGCCTTTCGAACACCGGGGAGCTGTTTTTT.